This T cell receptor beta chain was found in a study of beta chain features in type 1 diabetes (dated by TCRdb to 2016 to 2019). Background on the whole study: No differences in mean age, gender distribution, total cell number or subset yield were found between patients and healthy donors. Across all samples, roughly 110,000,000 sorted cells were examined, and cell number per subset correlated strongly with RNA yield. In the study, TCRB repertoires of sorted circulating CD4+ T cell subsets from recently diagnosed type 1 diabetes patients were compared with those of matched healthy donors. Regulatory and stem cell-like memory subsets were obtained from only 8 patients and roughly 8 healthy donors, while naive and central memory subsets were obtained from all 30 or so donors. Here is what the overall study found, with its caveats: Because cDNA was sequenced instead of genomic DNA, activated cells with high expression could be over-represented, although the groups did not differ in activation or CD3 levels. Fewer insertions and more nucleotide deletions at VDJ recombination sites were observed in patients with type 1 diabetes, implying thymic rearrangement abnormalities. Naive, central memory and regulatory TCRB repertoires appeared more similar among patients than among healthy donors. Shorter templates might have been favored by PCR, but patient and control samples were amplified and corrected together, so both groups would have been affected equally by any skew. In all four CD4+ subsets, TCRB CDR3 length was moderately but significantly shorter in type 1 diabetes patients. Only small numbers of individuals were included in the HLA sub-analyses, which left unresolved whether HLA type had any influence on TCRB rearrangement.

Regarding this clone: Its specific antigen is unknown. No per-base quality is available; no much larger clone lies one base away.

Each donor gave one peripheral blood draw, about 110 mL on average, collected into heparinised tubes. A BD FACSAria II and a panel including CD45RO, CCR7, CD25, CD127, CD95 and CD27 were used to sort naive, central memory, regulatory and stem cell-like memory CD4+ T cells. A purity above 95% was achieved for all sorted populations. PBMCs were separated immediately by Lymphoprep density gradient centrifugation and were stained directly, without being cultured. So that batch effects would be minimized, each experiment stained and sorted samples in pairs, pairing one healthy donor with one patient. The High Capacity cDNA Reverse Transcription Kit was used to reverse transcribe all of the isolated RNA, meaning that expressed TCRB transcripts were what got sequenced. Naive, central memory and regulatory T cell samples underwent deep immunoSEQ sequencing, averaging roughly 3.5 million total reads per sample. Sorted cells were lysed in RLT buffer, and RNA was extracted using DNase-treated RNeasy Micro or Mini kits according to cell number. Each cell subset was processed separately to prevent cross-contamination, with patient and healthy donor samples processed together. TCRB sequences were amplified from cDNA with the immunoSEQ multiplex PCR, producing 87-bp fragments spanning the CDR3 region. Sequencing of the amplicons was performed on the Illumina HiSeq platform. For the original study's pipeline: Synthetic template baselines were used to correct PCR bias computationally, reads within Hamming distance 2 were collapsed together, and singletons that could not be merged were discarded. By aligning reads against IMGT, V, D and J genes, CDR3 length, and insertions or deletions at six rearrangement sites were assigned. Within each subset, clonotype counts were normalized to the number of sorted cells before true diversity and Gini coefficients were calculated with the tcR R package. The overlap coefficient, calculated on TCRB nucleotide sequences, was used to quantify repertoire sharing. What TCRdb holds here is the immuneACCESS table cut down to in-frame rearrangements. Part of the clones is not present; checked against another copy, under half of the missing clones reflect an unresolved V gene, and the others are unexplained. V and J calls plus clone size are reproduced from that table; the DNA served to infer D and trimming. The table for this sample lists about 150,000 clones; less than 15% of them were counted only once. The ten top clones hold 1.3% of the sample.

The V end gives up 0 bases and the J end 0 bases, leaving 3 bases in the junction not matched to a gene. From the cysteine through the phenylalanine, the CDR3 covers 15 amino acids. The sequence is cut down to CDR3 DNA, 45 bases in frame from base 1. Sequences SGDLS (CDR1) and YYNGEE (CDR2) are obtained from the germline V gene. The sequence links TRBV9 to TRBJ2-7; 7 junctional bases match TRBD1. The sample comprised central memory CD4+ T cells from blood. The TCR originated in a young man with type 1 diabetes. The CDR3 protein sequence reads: CASSVAAGGSYEQYF. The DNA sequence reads TGTGCCAGCAGCGTAGCGGCAGGGGGCTCCTACGAGCAGTACTTC.